This T cell receptor beta chain was identified during a study of blood T cell repertoires in COVID-19 (dated by TCRdb to the early 2020s). General notes on the study: Collaborator samples came from the United States, Italy and Spain and covered acute and convalescent phases of COVID-19. HLA class I and class II types, where available, came from metadata supplied by the sample provider rather than from assay-based typing. A de-identified subject ID, COVID-19 status, age in years and sex were almost always included in the sample metadata. The material from the prospective study consisted of cDNA or gDNA derived from T cells, B-cell-depleted T cells, or PBMCs. The repertoires were released in a freely available public database meant as a resource for research on the immune response to SARS-CoV-2. The samples were drawn from two sources: the first 160 participants of the ongoing ImmuneRACE study, and 950 to 1,500 subjects contributed by 6 global collaborators. The dataset comprised deeply sampled blood TCRbeta repertoires from subjects exposed to, actively infected with, or recovered from COVID-19. The research as a whole found: How much clinical and demographic metadata was included differed by source and by participant, and the metadata was provided uncurated.

Worth noting for this clone: The antigen this receptor binds is unknown. It has no much larger one-base neighbor in the sample; base qualities were not kept.

TCRbeta CDR3 regions were amplified from genomic DNA by means of the immunoSEQ Assay, a bias-controlled multiplex PCR. From the authors' description of their analysis: The number of nucleated cells in each sample was estimated from the amplification of reference gene primers within the assay. To quantify the absolute abundance of each unique TCRbeta CDR3 rearrangement, sequence reads were collapsed and filtered. Productive Simpson clonality was computed per sample as the square root of Simpson's diversity index over productive rearrangements. TCRdb's version of the immuneACCESS table is confined to in-frame rearrangements and falls short of the full clone set. An unresolved V gene accounts for under half of the shortfall where checked; the remainder is of unknown origin. V, J and clone size reflect that table, while D and trimming were determined from the DNA. This sample comprises 150,000 to 190,000 clones, roughly 88% of them detected only once. The ten largest make up nearly 10% of the sample.

Looking up the germline V gene (reference sequence) yields CDR1 WNHNN and CDR2 SYGVQD. From the cysteine through the phenylalanine, the CDR3 covers 15 amino acids. The kept DNA is CDR3 alone, 45 bases in frame from the first base. The germline ends are 11 bases apart after V is trimmed by 2 bases and J by 1 base. Each collaborating institution followed its own protocols to collect whole blood in K2EDTA tubes. For TCRbeta analysis, collaborators shipped samples as frozen whole blood, isolated PBMCs, or DNA extracted from either of those sample types. The sequence derives from a woman in her forties or fifties with acute or convalescent COVID-19. The sequencing input was peripheral blood. The chain joins TRBV10-1 to TRBJ1-1, with TRBD1 perhaps the D gene, on 5 matching bases. The nucleotides are TGCGCCAGCAGTGAGGCTGGAGGGGCGAACACTGAAGCTTTCTTT. The resulting protein is CASSEAGGANTEAFF.